These T cell receptor beta chains were read from a single sample in a study of T cells in Graves' hyperthyroidism and ophthalmopathy. Using its own MiXCR run on the multiplex PCR reads, TCRdb lists one record per CDR3 protein. The sample carries around 690,000 distinct CDR3 sequences, more than 20% recorded once. The sample taken for sequencing was blood. The receptors stem from a man between 25 and 39 years old with Graves' ophthalmopathy. Both conserved end residues are part of each CDR3. D genes are given only for firm matches. Some rows have no size entry. The others give once, few or many, or a class for an expanded clone.

TRBD2	TRBV30	TRBJ2-3	few	TGTGCCTGGGTCCCGCGACTAGCCACGGATACGCAGTATTTT	CAWVPRLATDTQYF
-	TRBV30	TRBJ2-3	-	TGTGCCTGGAGCGCCAAGGGACTGAGCACAGATACGCAGTATTTT	CAWSAKGLSTDTQYF
-	TRBV28	TRBJ1-2	few	TGTGCCAGCAGTTTTCGATCGGGGGCGGGATATGGCTACACCTTC	CASSFRSGAGYGYTF
-	TRBV27	TRBJ1-2	-	TGTGCCAGCAGTTTATCGGGGGGACGGGGCCTTGGCTACACCTTC	CASSLSGGRGLGYTF
-	TRBV20-1	TRBJ2-6	few	TGCAGTGCTAGAGTCAGCTCTGGGGCCAACGTCCTGACTTTC	CSARVSSGANVLTF
TRBD1	TRBV28	TRBJ1-3	-	TGTGCCAGCAGTAAACAGGGGACAGGGTTCTCTGGAAATACCATATATTTT	CASSKQGTGFSGNTIYF
-	TRBV19	TRBJ1-1	few	TGTGCCAGTAGTATGGCCGGTATGAACACTGAAGCTTTCTTT	CASSMAGMNTEAFF
-	TRBV6-6	TRBJ1-5	few	TGTGCCAGCAGTTACTCGATCGTAAAGGGAGCTTATCAGCCCCAGCATTTT	CASSYSIVKGAYQPQHF
-	TRBV28	TRBJ2-3	-	TGTGCCAGCAGTCCACGCCTCGGAACGGGTGGGCTGGATACGCAGTATTTT	CASSPRLGTGGLDTQYF
-	TRBV6-1	TRBJ1-2	few	TGTGCCACCTATAGATCCGGCTACACCTTC	CATYRSGYTF
TRBD2	TRBV4-1	TRBJ2-2	-	TGCGCCAGCAGCCAACTAGCGGTGAACACCGGGGAGCTGTTTTTT	CASSQLAVNTGELFF
TRBD1	TRBV10-3	TRBJ2-1	-	TGTGCCATCAATCCGACAGGGGGGAATGAGCAGTTCTTC	CAINPTGGNEQFF
TRBD1	TRBV6-2/TRBV6-3	TRBJ2-1	-	TGTGCCAGCAGTTACTCGCGCCGGGACAGGGGCCCCGTCGAGCAGTTCTTC	CASSYSRRDRGPVEQFF
TRBD1	TRBV28	TRBJ1-5	many	TGTGCCAGCAGTTCCGTACAGGGGGCAAGGCAGCCCCAGCATTTT	CASSSVQGARQPQHF
TRBD1	TRBV11-3	TRBJ2-3	many	TGTGCCAGCAGCTCCTGGACAGGGGGCACAGATACGCAGTATTTT	CASSSWTGGTDTQYF
-	TRBV4-1	TRBJ2-1	few	TGCGCCAGCAGCCACGGCATCAATGAGCAGTTCTTC	CASSHGINEQFF
-	TRBV4-1	TRBJ1-1	-	TGCGCCAGCAGCCACAGGTTGAACACTGAAGCTTTCTTT	CASSHRLNTEAFF
TRBD2	TRBV28	TRBJ2-2	-	TGTGCCAGCAGTTTCAAGTCGGGAGGGAACACCGGGGAGCTGTTTTTT	CASSFKSGGNTGELFF
-	TRBV10-3	TRBJ1-5	-	TGTGCCGTAAGCCCAAGGGGCAATCAGCCCCAGCATTTT	CAVSPRGNQPQHF
-	TRBV11-2	TRBJ2-3	-	TGTGCCAGCAGCTCCCTCCGGAGCTCAGATACGCAGTATTTT	CASSSLRSSDTQYF
TRBD2	TRBV6-2/TRBV6-3	TRBJ2-1	-	TGTGCCAGCAGTTACCCAGGGACTAGCGGGACCAATGAGCAGTTCTTC	CASSYPGTSGTNEQFF
TRBD2	TRBV6-2/TRBV6-3	TRBJ2-1	-	TGTGCCAGCAGTCTATCGGGACTAGCGGGAGATGAGCAGTTCTTC	CASSLSGLAGDEQFF
TRBD1	TRBV20-1	TRBJ1-5	few	TGCAGTGCTATAAGGGGGGACAGGCCTTCAGATCAGCCCCAGCATTTT	CSAIRGDRPSDQPQHF
TRBD2	TRBV2	TRBJ2-7	few	TGTGCCAGCAGGACCGGGACTAGCTCCTACGAGCAGTACTTC	CASRTGTSSYEQYF
-	TRBV27	TRBJ2-7	few	TGTGCCACGAGGGGACGGACAGCTCTTTCCTACGAGCAGTACTTC	CATRGRTALSYEQYF
TRBD2	TRBV27	TRBJ2-3	many	TGTGCCCCGATGACGACTAGCGGAACAGATACGCAGTATTTT	CAPMTTSGTDTQYF
-	TRBV28	TRBJ2-2	few	TGTGCCAGCAGTGGTAGCCCTCCAACCGGGGAGCTGTTTTTT	CASSGSPPTGELFF
-	TRBV7-2	TRBJ1-2	-	TGTGCCAGCAGCCCCACTTCGGGACTTAATTATGGCTACACCTTC	CASSPTSGLNYGYTF
TRBD2	TRBV6-1	TRBJ2-3	few	TGTGCCAGCAGTTTAGCGGGGTTCCGCGGGGATACGCAGTATTTT	CASSLAGFRGDTQYF
-	TRBV7-9	TRBJ1-4	-	TGTGCCAGCAGCATAGGACAGCAGATATATGAAAAACTGTTTTTT	CASSIGQQIYEKLFF
TRBD2	TRBV20-1	TRBJ2-7	many	TGCAGTGCTAGAGACCCGGGACTAGTACCTTCCGAGCAGTACTTC	CSARDPGLVPSEQYF
TRBD1	TRBV3-1	TRBJ1-6	-	TGTGCCAGCAGCCGCCGGTCACAGGGGATTACACCCCTCCACTTT	CASSRRSQGITPLHF
-	TRBV19	TRBJ1-1	-	TGTGCCAGTAGTATAGGGAACCGGGTCCGTTACACTGAAGCTTTCTTT	CASSIGNRVRYTEAFF
TRBD1	TRBV28	TRBJ2-7	many	TGTGCCAGCAGCCGGACAGGGTTCACGGGGGAGCAGTACTTC	CASSRTGFTGEQYF
TRBD2	TRBV12-3/TRBV12-4	TRBJ2-3	few	TGTGCCAGCAGTTTACGAGCGGGAGTGTTCTTGAGCACAGATACGCAGTATTTT	CASSLRAGVFLSTDTQYF
TRBD1	TRBV28	TRBJ1-1	many	TGTGCCAGCAGTTCCGGGACAGGGTATGCGATGAACACTGAAGCTTTCTTT	CASSSGTGYAMNTEAFF
TRBD1	TRBV20-1	TRBJ1-1	-	TGCAGTGCAGCCCCAGGGGGCTACACTGAAGCTTTCTTT	CSAAPGGYTEAFF
-	TRBV14	TRBJ2-3	-	TGTGCCAGCAGCCCTAGTGCAGATACGCAGTATTTT	CASSPSADTQYF
TRBD2	TRBV7-9	TRBJ2-7	many	TGTGCCAGCAGCAGAAATAGCGGGAGGGCGTCCTACGAGCAGTACTTC	CASSRNSGRASYEQYF
-	TRBV10-1	TRBJ2-1	-	TGCGCCAGCAGGGGACATGGGAATGAGCAGTTCTTC	CASRGHGNEQFF
-	TRBV18	TRBJ2-1	many	TGTGCCAGCTCCCCGGGCATTACCTACAATGAGCAGTTCTTC	CASSPGITYNEQFF
TRBD1	TRBV7-8	TRBJ1-1	many	TGTGCCAGCAGCTTAGGGGCGGGAGGGGGCTCAACGTTTGGAGCTTTCTTT	CASSLGAGGGSTFGAFF
-	TRBV18	TRBJ2-3	many	TGTGCCAGCTCACCAGATCTGAAGGGGGGAGATACGCAGTATTTT	CASSPDLKGGDTQYF
-	TRBV4-1	TRBJ2-5	-	TGCGCCAGCAGCCAAGTTAATGACGGAGAGACCCAGTACTTC	CASSQVNDGETQYF